The subject of this entry is one T cell receptor (beta chain). This specimen belongs to a study of CD8+CD57+ T cells in acquired aplastic anemia. Trimming took off 7 bases at V and 9 bases at J, with 18 bases between the two ends. The length of the CDR3 is 13 residues. Germline V gives CDR1 LNHDA, CDR2 SQIVND (reference sequence). Genomic DNA acted as the template from which TCR beta VDJ combination and CDR3 sequence profiling were carried out. TCRdb recomputed calls from the reads with MiXCR, one row per CDR3 protein. This table holds some 200,000 distinct CDR3 sequences, under 65% found once. This clonotype was sampled from a human donor in good health. The chain links TRBV19 to TRBJ1-1, with D maybe TRBD1 (5 bases). Material: sorted CD4+, CD8+, or CD8+CD57+ T cells (not recorded which) from PBMCs. CDR3 coding DNA: TGTGCCAGTACCCCCGATCCCGGGACCCAAGCTTTCTTT. Its translation: CASTPDPGTQAFF. Full variable domain (missing parts from reference TRBV19 and TRBJ1-1): DGGITQSPKYLFRKEGQNVTLSCEQNLNHDAMYWYRQDPGQGLRLIYYSQIVNDFQKGDIAEGYSVSREKKESFPLTVTSAQKNPTAFYLCASTPDPGTQAFFGQGTRLTVV.